The 10 T cell receptor beta chains reported below all come from one sample, sequenced in a study of tumor-infiltrating lymphocytes in oesophageal squamous cell carcinoma. Each CDR3 protein is one row after TCRdb ran MiXCR on the PCR reads. Altogether 9,500 or so distinct CDR3 sequences are present, approximately 59% being singletons, with the ten largest covering 30% to 35%. Sequenced input: esophageal tumor tissue. The receptors were gathered from a male donor with esophageal squamous cell carcinoma.

The rearrangement uses TRBV7-9 and TRBJ2-1; 10 bases match TRBD1. The J call may not be correct, given that the DNA end is closer to TRBJ2-5. This CDR3 is built from 15 residues. Per the germline V gene, CDR1 is SEHNR and CDR2 is FQNEAQ (reference sequence). As DNA, the CDR3 is TGTGCCAGCAGCTTAGTGGGGGACAGGGGTGAGACCCAGTACTTC. Protein sequence: CASSLVGDRGETQYF.

CDR3 nucleotides: TGTGCCAGCAGCTTACAGGCGGGGTTGGCAGATACGCAGTATTTT. Amino acid sequence: CASSLQAGLADTQYF. The chain couples TRBV7-2 to TRBJ2-3, with D perhaps matching TRBD2 (6 bases). V was cut by 2 bases and J by 4 bases, with 13 bases left in between. The germline CDR1 and CDR2 sequences are SGHTA and FQGNSA. This CDR3 has 15 amino acids.

The gene calls are TRBV11-2 and TRBJ2-1, with TRBD2 identical over 12 bases. Germline-derived CDR1 and CDR2 are SGHAT and FQNNGV. The CDR3 extends over 16 amino acids. After removal of 5 bases from V and 5 bases from J, the junction contained 7 bases not matched to a gene. The CDR3 loop reads CASSPLLAGGNNEQFF. The CDR3 region has the DNA TGTGCCAGCAGCCCCTTACTAGCGGGGGGCAACAATGAGCAGTTCTTC.

This clonotype came up a few times. The V and J genes are TRBV7-2 and TRBJ2-1, with TRBD2 matching 9 bases. With 3 bases clipped from V and 7 bases from J, the junction kept 16 bases outside the gene matches. There are 18 residues in the CDR3. Per the germline V gene, CDR1 is SGHTA and CDR2 is FQGNSA. This chain's CDR3 is CASSLAFAGLAFGNEQFF. The CDR3 nucleotides are TGTGCCAGCAGCTTGGCCTTCGCGGGACTAGCATTTGGTAATGAGCAGTTCTTC.

This clonotype was detected a few times. The chain combines TRBV7-8 with TRBJ2-7; 13 bases are shared with TRBD2. V shed 5 bases, J shed 7 bases, and the junction held 8 bases outside the gene matches. Germline lookup yields CDR1 SGHVS and CDR2 FQNEAQ. The CDR3 has 15 amino acids. Here the CDR3 reads CASSHGTSGDNEQYF. DNA of the CDR3: TGTGCCAGCAGCCATGGGACTAGCGGGGACAATGAGCAGTACTTC.

The V and J genes are TRBV12-3 or TRBV12-4 and TRBJ2-1; unclear D gene. There are 11 residues in the CDR3. Deletions cut 2 bases from V and 8 bases from J, with 4 bases between. CDR3 sequence (DNA): TGTGCCAGCAGTTTAAGGGATGAGCAGTTCTTC. It codes for CASSLRDEQFF.

By sample share, this clonotype is large. The rearrangement joins TRBV14 to TRBJ2-1; the D is unclear. Trimming took 5 bases from V and 3 from J, leaving 8 bases between them. Germline lookup yields CDR1 SGHDN and CDR2 FVKESK. The CDR3 loop spans 13 amino acids. The CDR3 DNA reads TGTGCCAGCAGCGCCGACTTCTACAATGAGCAGTTCTTC. Protein sequence: CASSADFYNEQFF.

Judged by abundance, this clonotype is medium-sized. J is TRBJ2-5 and V is TRBV28; 9 bases are a match to TRBD1. This CDR3 has 16 residues. Losses at the gene ends were 2 bases for V and 1 base for J; bases not matched to a gene: 5. The germline gives CDR1 MDHEN, CDR2 SYDVKM. The CDR3 loop is CASSLGPTGGQETQYF. CDR3 coding DNA: TGTGCCAGCAGTTTAGGGCCGACAGGGGGCCAAGAGACCCAGTACTTC.

The V call is TRBV27, the J call TRBJ1-2; 9 bases are shared with TRBD1. J was trimmed by 6 bases and V by 2 bases; bases with no gene match: 7. The CDR3 length is 15 residues. Germline CDR1 is MNHEY and CDR2 is SMNVEV (reference sequence). CDR3 protein: CASSLTGQGRNGYTF. In DNA, the CDR3 is TGTGCCAGCAGTTTAACGGGACAGGGAAGAAATGGCTACACCTTC.

In this sample, this clonotype turned up a few times. In this CDR3 the conserved last residue, phenylalanine or tryptophan, is missing, so a read error is likely. The limits of the CDR3 on the DNA are not certain, so only TCRdb's listed CDR3 is given. The chain employs TRBV7-7 and TRBJ1-1; the table's D call, TRBD1, has no DNA check behind it. The germline gives CDR1 SSHAT, CDR2 FNYEAQ (reference sequence). The CDR3 totals 16 residues, both ends included. CDR3 sequence: CASSPQGHWAFSTSAP.